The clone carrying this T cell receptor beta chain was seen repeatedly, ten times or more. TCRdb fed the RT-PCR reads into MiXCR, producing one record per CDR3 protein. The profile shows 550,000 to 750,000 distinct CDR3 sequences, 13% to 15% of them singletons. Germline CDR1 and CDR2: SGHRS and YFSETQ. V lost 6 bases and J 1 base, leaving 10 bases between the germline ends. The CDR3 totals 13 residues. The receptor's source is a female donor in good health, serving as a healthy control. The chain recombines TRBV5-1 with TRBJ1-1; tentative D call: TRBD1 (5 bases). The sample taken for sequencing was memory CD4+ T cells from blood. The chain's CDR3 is CASTLGENTEAFF. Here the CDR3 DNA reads TGCGCCAGCACCCTGGGGGAGAACACTGAAGCTTTCTTT.